This T cell receptor (beta chain) stems from a study of shared T cell receptors in the human thymus. The CDR3 extends over 14 amino acids. The V and J ends lost 5 bases and 4 bases, in that order; junction bases with no gene match: 3. Per the germline V gene, CDR1 is SGHAT and CDR2 is FQNNGV. Only in-frame clones appear in the TCRdb table, and some are missing; sequencing was by immunoSEQ multiplex PCR. The table includes about 500,000 clones, 70% to 80% detected once. The same specimen was also included in a second study, on human thymus T cells.

Sequencing was carried out using thymocytes. This clonotype originated in a boy younger than two with a congenital heart defect. V is TRBV11-2 and J is TRBJ2-7; the match to TRBD2 covers 12 bases. CDR3 bases: TGTGCCAGCAGCCCCGGACTAGCGGGGTACGAGCAGTACTTC. It yields the protein CASSPGLAGYEQYF.